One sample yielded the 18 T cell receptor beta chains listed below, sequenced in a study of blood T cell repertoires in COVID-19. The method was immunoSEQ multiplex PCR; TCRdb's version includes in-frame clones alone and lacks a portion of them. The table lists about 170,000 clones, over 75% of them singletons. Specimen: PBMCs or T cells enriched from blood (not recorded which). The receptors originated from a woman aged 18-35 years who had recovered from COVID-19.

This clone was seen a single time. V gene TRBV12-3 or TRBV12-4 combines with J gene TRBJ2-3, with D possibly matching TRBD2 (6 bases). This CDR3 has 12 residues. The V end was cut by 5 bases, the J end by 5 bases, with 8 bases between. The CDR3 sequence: CASSAEGDTQYF. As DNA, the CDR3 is TGTGCCAGCAGTGCGGAGGGAGATACGCAGTATTTT.

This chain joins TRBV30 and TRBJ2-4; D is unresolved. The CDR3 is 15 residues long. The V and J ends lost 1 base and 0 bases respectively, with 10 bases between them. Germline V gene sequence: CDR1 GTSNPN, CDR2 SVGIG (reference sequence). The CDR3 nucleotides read TGTGCCTGGAGTGGTCGACTTCTAGCCAAAAACATTCAGTACTTC. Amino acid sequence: CAWSGRLLAKNIQYF.

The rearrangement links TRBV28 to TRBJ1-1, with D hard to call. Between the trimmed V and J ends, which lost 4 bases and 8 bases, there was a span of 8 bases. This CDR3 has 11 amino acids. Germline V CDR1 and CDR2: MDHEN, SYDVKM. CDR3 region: CASSSRQEAFF. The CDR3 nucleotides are TGTGCCAGCAGTTCGAGGCAGGAAGCTTTCTTT.

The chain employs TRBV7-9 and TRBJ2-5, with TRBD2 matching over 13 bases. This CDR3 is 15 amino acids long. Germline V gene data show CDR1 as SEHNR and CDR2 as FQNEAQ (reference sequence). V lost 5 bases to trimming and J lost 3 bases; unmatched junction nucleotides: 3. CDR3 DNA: TGTGCCAGCAGCCCTGGACTAGCGGGGGAAGAGACCCAGTACTTC. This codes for CASSPGLAGEETQYF.

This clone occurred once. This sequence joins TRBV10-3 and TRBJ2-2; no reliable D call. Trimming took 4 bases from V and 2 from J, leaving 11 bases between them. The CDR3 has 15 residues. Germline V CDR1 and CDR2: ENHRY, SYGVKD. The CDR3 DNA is TGTGCCATCAGTGTCCTTTGGAGAAACACCGGGGAGCTGTTTTTT. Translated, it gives CAISVLWRNTGELFF.

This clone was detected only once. The CDR3 DNA is TGTGCCAGCAGTTTGCGGGGAGACTACGAGCAGTACTTC. It yields the protein CASSLRGDYEQYF. The gene calls are TRBV6-2 or TRBV6-3 and TRBJ2-7, with a tentative D call TRBD2 (6 bases). V dropped 4 bases and J dropped 3 bases, with 10 bases sitting between them. Germline-derived CDR1 and CDR2 are MNHEY and SVGEGT. The CDR3 runs 13 residues.

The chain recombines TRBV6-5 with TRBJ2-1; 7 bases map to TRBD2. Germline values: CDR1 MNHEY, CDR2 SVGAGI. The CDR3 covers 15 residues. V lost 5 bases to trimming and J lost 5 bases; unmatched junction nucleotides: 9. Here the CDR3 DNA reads TGTGCCAGCAGTCTCGGGGAGGGCGGGAACAATGAGCAGTTCTTC. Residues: CASSLGEGGNNEQFF.

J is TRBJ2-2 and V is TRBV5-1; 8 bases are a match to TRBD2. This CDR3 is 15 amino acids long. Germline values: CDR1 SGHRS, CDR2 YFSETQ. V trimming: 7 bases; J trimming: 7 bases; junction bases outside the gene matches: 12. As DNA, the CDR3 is TGCGCCAGCGGGGAAAGCGGGAGCATTGTCGGGGAGCTGTTTTTT. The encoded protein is CASGESGSIVGELFF.

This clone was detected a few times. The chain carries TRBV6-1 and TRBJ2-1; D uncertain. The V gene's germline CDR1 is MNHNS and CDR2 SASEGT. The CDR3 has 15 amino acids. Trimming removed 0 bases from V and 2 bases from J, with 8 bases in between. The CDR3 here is CASSEAVDTYNEQFF. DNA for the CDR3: TGTGCCAGCAGTGAAGCAGTAGACACCTACAATGAGCAGTTCTTC.

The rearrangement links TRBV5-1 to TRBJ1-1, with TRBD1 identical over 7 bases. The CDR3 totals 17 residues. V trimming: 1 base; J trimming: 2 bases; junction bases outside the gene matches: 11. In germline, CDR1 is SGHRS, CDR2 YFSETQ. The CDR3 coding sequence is TGCGCCAGCAGCTTGAGCTGGACAGGCATGACTAACACTGAAGCTTTCTTT. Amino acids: CASSLSWTGMTNTEAFF.

This CDR3 reads CASSSKIYEQFF. In DNA, the CDR3 is TGTGCCAGCAGTTCCAAAATTTATGAGCAGTTCTTC. This sequence joins TRBV27 and TRBJ2-1; D is unclear. Germline CDR1 reads MNHEY; CDR2 reads SMNVEV (reference sequence). V gave up 4 bases and J gave up 8 bases, with 9 bases separating them. CDR3 length: 12 amino acids.

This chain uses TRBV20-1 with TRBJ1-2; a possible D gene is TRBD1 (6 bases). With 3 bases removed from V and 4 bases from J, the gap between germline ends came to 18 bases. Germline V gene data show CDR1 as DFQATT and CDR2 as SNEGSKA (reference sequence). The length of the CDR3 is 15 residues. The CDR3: CSASVRGEGVYGYTF. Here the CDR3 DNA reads TGCAGTGCTAGTGTTAGGGGGGAGGGCGTCTATGGCTACACCTTC.

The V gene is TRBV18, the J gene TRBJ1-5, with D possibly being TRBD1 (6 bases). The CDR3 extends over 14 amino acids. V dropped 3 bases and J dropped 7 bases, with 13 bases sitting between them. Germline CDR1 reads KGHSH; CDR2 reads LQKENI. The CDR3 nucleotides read TGTGCCAGCTCACCCTTACAGGGAGAGCAGCCCCAGCATTTT. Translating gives CASSPLQGEQPQHF.

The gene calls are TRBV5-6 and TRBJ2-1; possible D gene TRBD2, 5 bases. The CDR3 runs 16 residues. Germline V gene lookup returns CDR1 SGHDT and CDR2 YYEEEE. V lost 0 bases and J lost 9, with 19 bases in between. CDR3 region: CASSLDGFGKTGEQFF. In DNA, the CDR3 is TGTGCCAGCAGCTTGGACGGGTTCGGGAAAACGGGTGAGCAGTTCTTC.

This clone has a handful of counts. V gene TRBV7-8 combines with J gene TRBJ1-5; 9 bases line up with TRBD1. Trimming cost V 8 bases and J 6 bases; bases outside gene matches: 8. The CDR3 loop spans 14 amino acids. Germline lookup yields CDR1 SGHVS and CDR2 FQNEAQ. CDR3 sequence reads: CASDQYRGRQPQHF. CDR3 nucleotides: TGTGCCAGCGACCAGTACAGGGGGCGTCAGCCCCAGCATTTT.

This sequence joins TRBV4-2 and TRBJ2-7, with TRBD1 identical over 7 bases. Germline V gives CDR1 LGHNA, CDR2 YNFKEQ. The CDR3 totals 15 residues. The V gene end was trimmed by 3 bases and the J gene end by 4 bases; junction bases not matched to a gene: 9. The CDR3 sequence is CASSQTGITRYEQYF. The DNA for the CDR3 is TGTGCCAGCAGCCAGACAGGGATTACTCGATACGAGCAGTACTTC.

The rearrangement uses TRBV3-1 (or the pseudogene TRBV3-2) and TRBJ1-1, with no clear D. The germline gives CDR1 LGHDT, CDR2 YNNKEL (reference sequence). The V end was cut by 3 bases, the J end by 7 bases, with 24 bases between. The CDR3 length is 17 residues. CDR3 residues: CASSQWRVSSECIEAFF. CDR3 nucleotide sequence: TGTGCCAGCAGCCAGTGGAGGGTCTCCTCCGAGTGTATTGAAGCTTTCTTT.

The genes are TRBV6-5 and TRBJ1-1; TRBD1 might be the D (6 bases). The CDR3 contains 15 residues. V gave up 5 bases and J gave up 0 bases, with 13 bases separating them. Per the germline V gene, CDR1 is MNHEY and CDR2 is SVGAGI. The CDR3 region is CASSSNRVLNTEAFF. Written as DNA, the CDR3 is TGTGCCAGCAGTAGCAACAGGGTCTTGAACACTGAAGCTTTCTTT.